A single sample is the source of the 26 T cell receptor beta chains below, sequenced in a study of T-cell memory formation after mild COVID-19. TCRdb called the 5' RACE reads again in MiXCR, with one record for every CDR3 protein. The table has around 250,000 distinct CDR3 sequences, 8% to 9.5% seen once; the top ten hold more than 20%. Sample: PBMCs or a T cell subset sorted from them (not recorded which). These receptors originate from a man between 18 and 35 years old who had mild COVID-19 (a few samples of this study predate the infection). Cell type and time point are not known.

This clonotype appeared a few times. In DNA form, the CDR3 reads TGTGCCAGCAGCTCGGGACAGGGGATTCAGCCCCAGCATTTT. Encoded protein: CASSSGQGIQPQHF. The chain couples TRBV7-9 to TRBJ1-5; 10 bases map to TRBD1. This CDR3 comprises 14 residues. After removal of 4 bases from V and 6 bases from J, the junction contained 3 bases not matched to a gene. Germline CDR1 and CDR2: SEHNR and FQNEAQ (reference sequence).

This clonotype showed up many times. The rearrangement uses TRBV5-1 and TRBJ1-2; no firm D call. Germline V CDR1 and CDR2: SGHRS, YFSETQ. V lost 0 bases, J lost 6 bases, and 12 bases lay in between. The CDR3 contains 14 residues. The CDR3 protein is CASSLERQTNGYTF. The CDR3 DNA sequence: TGCGCCAGCAGCTTGGAAAGGCAGACCAATGGCTACACCTTC.

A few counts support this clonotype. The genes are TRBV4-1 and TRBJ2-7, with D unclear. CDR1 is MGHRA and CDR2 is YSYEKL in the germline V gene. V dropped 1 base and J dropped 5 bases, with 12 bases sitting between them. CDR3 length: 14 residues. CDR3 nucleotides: TGCGCCAGCAGCCAAGTATATAGTCCGGACGAGCAGTACTTC. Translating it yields CASSQVYSPDEQYF.

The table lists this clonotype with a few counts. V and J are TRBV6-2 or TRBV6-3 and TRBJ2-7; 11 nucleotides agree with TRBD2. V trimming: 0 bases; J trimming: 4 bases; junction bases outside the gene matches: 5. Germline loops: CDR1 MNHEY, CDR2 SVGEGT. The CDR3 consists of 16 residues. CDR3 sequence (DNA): TGTGCCAGCAGTTACTCATCGGGACTAGCGGAGTACGAGCAGTACGTC. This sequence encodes CASSYSSGLAEYEQYV.

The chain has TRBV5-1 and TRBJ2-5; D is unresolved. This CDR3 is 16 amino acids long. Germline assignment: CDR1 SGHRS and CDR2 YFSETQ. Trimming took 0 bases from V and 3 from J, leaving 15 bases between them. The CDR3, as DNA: TGCGCCAGCAGCTTGGCGTCAGACCACCCAAAAGAGACCCAGTACTTC. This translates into CASSLASDHPKETQYF.

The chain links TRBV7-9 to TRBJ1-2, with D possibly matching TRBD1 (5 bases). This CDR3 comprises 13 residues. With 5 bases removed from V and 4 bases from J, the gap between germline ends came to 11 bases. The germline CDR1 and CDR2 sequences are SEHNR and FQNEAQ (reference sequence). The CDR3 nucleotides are TGTGCCAGCAGCCCCCAGGGAGGCTATGGCTACACCTTC. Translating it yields CASSPQGGYGYTF.

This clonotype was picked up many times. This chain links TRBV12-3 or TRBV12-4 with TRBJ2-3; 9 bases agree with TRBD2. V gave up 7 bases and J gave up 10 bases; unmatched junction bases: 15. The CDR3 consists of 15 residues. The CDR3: CASTLVGASGAAQYF. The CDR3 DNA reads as TGTGCCAGCACCCTGGTCGGGGCTAGCGGGGCGGCGCAGTATTTT.

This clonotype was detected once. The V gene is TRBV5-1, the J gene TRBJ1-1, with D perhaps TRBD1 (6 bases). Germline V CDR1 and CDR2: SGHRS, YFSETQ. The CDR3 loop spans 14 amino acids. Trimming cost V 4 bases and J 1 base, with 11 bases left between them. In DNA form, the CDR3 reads TGCGCCAGCAGCCCGGGACATTCGAACACTGAAGCTTTCTTT. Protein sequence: CASSPGHSNTEAFF.

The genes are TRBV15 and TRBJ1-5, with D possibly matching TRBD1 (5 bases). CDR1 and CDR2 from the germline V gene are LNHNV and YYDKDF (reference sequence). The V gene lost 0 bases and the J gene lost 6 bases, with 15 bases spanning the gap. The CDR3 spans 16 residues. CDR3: CATSRDRGRVAQPQHF. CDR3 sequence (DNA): TGTGCCACCAGCAGAGATAGAGGCAGGGTAGCTCAGCCCCAGCATTTT.

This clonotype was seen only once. The CDR3 coding sequence is TGTGCCAGCAGCCCCACACTCTCCTACGAGCAGTACGTC. As protein: CASSPTLSYEQYV. The V and J genes are TRBV6-2 or TRBV6-3 and TRBJ2-7, with D uncertain. The CDR3 spans 13 residues. V was trimmed by 6 bases and J by 0 bases, leaving 9 bases between them. Looked up from germline, CDR1 is MNHEY and CDR2 is SVGEGT.

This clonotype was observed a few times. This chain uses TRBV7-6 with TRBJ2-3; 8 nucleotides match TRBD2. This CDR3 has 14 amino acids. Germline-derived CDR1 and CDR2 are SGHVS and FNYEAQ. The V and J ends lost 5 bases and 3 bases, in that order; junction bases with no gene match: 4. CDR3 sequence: CASSHGGETDTQYF. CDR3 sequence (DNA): TGTGCCAGCAGCCACGGGGGGGAAACAGATACGCAGTATTTT.

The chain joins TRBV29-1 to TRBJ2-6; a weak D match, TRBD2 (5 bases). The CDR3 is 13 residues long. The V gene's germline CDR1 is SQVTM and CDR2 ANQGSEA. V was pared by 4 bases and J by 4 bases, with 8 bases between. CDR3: CSVGSGGANVLTF. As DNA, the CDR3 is TGCAGCGTTGGATCGGGGGGGGCCAACGTCCTGACTTTC.

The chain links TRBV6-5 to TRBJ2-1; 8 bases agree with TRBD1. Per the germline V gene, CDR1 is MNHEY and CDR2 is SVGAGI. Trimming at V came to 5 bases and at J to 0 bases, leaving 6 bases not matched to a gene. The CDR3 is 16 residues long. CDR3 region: CASSRTTGGSYNEQFF. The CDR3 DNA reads TGTGCCAGCAGTCGAACCACAGGGGGCTCCTACAATGAGCAGTTCTTC.

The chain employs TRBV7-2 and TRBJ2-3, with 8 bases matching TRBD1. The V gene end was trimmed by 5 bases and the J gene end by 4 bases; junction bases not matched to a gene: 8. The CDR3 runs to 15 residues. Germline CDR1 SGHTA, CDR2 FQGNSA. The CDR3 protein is CASSVTGDQADTQYF. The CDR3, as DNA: TGTGCCAGCAGCGTGACAGGGGATCAGGCAGATACGCAGTATTTT.

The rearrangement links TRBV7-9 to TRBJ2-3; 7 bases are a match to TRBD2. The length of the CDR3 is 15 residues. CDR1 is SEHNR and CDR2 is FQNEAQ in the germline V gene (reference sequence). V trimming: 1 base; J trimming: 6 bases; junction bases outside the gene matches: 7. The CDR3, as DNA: TGTGCCAGCAGCTTAGGGGAGGCGGGAGCCGATACGCAGTATTTT. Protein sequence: CASSLGEAGADTQYF. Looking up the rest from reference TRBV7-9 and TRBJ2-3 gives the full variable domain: DTGVSQNPRHKITKRGQNVTFRCDPISEHNRLYWYRQTLGQGPEFLTYFQNEAQLEKSRLLSDRFSAERPKGSFSTLEIQRTEQGDSAMYLCASSLGEAGADTQYFGPGTRLTVL.

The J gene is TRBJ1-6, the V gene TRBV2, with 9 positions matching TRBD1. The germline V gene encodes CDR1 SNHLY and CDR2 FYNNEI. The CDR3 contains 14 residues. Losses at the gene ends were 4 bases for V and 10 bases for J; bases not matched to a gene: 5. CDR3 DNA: TGTGCCAGCAGTGGGGGACAGGGTGGATCACCCCTCCACTTT. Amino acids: CASSGGQGGSPLHF. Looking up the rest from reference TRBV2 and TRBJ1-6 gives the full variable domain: EPEVTQTPSHQVTQMGQEVILRCVPISNHLYFYWYRQILGQKVEFLVSFYNNEISEKSEIFDDQFSVERPDGSNFTLKIRSTKLEDSAMYFCASSGGQGGSPLHFGNGTRLTVT.

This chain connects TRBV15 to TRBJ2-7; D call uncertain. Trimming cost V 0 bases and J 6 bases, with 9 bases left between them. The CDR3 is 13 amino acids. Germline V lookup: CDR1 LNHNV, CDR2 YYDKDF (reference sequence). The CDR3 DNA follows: TGTGCCACCAGCAGAGATAAAGCAGGCGAGCAGTACTTC. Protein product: CATSRDKAGEQYF.

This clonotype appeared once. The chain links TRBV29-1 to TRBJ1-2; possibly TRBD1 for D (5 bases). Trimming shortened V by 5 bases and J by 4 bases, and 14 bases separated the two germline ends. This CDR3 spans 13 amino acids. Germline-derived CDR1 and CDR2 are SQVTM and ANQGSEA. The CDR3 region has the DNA TGCAGCGTTTCTTCGGGACTGCGCTATGGCTACACCTTC. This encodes CSVSSGLRYGYTF.

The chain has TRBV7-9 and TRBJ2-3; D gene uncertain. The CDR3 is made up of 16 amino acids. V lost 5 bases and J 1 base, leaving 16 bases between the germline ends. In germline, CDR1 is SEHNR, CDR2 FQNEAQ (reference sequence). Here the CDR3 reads CASSPRFSLGTDTQYF. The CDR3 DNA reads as TGTGCCAGCAGCCCTCGGTTTTCTTTGGGCACAGATACGCAGTATTTT.

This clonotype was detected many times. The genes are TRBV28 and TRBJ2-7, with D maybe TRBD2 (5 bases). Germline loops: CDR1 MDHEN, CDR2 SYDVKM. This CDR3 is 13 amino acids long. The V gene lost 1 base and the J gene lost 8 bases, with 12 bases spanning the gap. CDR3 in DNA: TGTGCCAGCAGTTTATCCGACTACCCACAGCAGTACGTC. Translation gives CASSLSDYPQQYV.

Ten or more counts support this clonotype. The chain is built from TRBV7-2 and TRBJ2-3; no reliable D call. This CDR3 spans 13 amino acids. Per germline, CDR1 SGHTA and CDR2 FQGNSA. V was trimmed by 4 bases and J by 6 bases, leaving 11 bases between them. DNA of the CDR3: TGTGCCAGCAGCTCTCCTTTCCGGGATACGCAGTATTTT. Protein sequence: CASSSPFRDTQYF.

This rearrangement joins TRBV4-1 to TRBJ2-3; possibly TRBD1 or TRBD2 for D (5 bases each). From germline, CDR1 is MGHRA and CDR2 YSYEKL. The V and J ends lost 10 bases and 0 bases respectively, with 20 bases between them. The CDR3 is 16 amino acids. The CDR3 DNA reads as TGCGCCACCACCGGGGACGGGTACTTCAGCACAGATACGCAGTATTTT. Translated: CATTGDGYFSTDTQYF.

The CDR3 here is CSARLAGERREQYV. CDR3 in DNA: TGCAGTGCTAGGTTAGCGGGGGAGCGTAGGGAGCAGTACGTC. This rearrangement joins TRBV20-1 to TRBJ2-7; TRBD2 matches at 9 bases. The CDR3 runs 14 residues. The germline V gene has CDR1 DFQATT and CDR2 SNEGSKA (reference sequence). J gave up 7 bases and V 3 bases, and 10 bases lay outside the gene matches.

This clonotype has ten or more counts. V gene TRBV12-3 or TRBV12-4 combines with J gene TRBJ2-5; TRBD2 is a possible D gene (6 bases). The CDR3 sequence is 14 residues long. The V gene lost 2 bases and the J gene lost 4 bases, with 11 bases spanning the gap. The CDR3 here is CASSLMTSAETQYF. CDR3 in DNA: TGTGCCAGCAGTTTAATGACTAGTGCAGAGACCCAGTACTTC.

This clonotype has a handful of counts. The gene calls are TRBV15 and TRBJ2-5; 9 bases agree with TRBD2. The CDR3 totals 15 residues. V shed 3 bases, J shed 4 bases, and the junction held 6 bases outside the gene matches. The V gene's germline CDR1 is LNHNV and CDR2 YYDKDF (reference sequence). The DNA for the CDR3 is TGTGCCACCAGCAGGGGAGCGGGGGGTGGAGAGACCCAGTACTTC. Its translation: CATSRGAGGGETQYF.

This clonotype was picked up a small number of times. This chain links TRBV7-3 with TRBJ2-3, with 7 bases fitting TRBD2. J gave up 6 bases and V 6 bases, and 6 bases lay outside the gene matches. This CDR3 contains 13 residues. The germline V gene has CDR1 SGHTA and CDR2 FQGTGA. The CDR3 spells CASSAFGGDTQYF. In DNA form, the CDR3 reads TGTGCCAGCAGTGCGTTCGGGGGGGATACGCAGTATTTT.